The T cell receptor beta chain described here comes from a study of sequential checkpoint blockade in melanoma. Treatment of the sample: randomized to nivolumab then ipilimumab (arm A) or the reverse (arm B). Germline CDR1 SGHNT, CDR2 YYREEE (reference sequence). The CDR3 sequence is 14 residues long. The V and J ends lost 6 bases and 1 base respectively, with 13 bases between them. Measured with immunoSEQ multiplex PCR; TCRdb has only the in-frame clones, and not every one. The sample contains roughly 20,000 clones, around four fifths of which appear only once. The rearrangement links TRBV5-4 to TRBJ1-2; no definite D call. Sequences were derived from CD8+ T cells sorted from blood (inferred from file names), sampled from a patient given nivolumab and ipilimumab in sequence. The source of this sequence is a human donor with melanoma. The CDR3 protein is CASTLVGYNYGYTF. In DNA, the CDR3 is TGTGCCAGCACCCTCGTCGGTTATAACTATGGCTACACCTTC.